This TCR beta chain was identified during a study of T cell responses to AZD1222 COVID-19 vaccine. Study-wide results and caveats: Seropositive status at baseline applied to only six AZD1222 recipients. After the peak T cell response, and only then, were repertoires sampled. Across spike, vaccine-associated CD4 TCRs were found, dominant at 160-218 and 743-854. Donor demographics were predominantly white British with a female majority; clonal diversity may be underestimated.

V gave up 2 bases and J gave up 4 bases, with 12 bases separating them. Germline CDR1 is MGHRA and CDR2 is YSYEKL. The length of the CDR3 is 15 residues. About this clone: As yet, its antigen is unknown.

The table came from immunoSEQ multiplex PCR; TCRdb's copy has only in-frame clones and leaves some out. The profile shows about 91,000 clones, about 88% of them singletons. The chain couples TRBV4-1 to TRBJ2-1, with a tentative D call TRBD1 (5 bases). The clonotype was recovered from an adult in good health. This material consisted of peripheral blood, taken on day 0 of AZD1222 vaccination. In nucleotides, the CDR3 is TGCGCCAGCAGCCAACCAGGGAAACCTTACAATGAGCAGTTCTTC. Amino acid sequence: CASSQPGKPYNEQFF.